These 4 T cell receptor beta chains were sequenced from one sample in a study of radiotherapy plus CTLA-4 blockade in lung cancer. Sequencing used immunoSEQ multiplex PCR; TCRdb keeps in-frame clones, though not all of them. This sample has about 95,000 clones; about four fifths occur once, and the top ten carry 0.84%. The sequencing used peripheral blood, collected from a patient treated with radiotherapy plus ipilimumab. The receptors stem from a human donor with non-small cell lung cancer who had stable disease on radiotherapy plus ipilimumab.

In DNA, the CDR3 is TGTGCCAGCAGGGGACAGGTTAATTCACCCCTCCACTTT. Residues: CASRGQVNSPLHF. The chain links TRBV6-1 to TRBJ1-6; 8 bases line up with TRBD1. Per the germline V gene, CDR1 is MNHNS and CDR2 is SASEGT. J was trimmed by 6 bases and V by 6 bases; bases with no gene match: 1. The CDR3 has 13 amino acids.

This chain connects TRBV6-1 to TRBJ2-4; no reliable D call. The CDR3 covers 12 residues. V lost 5 bases and J 8 bases, leaving 10 bases between the germline ends. Germline V gene lookup returns CDR1 MNHNS and CDR2 SASEGT. The CDR3 DNA reads as TGTGCCAGCAGTCCCTTTGGAGACATTCAGTACTTC. Amino acids: CASSPFGDIQYF.

The chain couples TRBV4-2 to TRBJ2-3; 9 bases agree with TRBD2. With 4 bases clipped from V and 3 bases from J, the junction kept 5 bases outside the gene matches. The length of the CDR3 is 15 residues. Germline CDR1 reads LGHNA; CDR2 reads YNFKEQ. The CDR3 DNA sequence: TGTGCCAGCAGCCCGAGGACTAGCGAGACAGATACGCAGTATTTT. Translating gives CASSPRTSETDTQYF.

The chain recombines TRBV5-4 with TRBJ2-7; the D gene is possibly TRBD2 (5 bases). CDR1 is SGHNT and CDR2 is YYREEE in the germline V gene (reference sequence). Deletions cut 0 bases from V and 5 bases from J, with 9 bases between. The CDR3 contains 13 residues. In nucleotides, the CDR3 is TGTGCCAGCAGCTTGGCGGGAATCAACGAGCAGTACTTC. Its translation is CASSLAGINEQYF. The whole variable domain, remainder taken from reference TRBV5-4 and TRBJ2-7, is ETGVTQSPTHLIKTRGQQVTLRCSSQSGHNTVSWYQQALGQGPQFIFQYYREEENGRGNFPPRFSGLQFPNYSSELNVNALELDDSALYLCASSLAGINEQYFGPGTRLTVT.